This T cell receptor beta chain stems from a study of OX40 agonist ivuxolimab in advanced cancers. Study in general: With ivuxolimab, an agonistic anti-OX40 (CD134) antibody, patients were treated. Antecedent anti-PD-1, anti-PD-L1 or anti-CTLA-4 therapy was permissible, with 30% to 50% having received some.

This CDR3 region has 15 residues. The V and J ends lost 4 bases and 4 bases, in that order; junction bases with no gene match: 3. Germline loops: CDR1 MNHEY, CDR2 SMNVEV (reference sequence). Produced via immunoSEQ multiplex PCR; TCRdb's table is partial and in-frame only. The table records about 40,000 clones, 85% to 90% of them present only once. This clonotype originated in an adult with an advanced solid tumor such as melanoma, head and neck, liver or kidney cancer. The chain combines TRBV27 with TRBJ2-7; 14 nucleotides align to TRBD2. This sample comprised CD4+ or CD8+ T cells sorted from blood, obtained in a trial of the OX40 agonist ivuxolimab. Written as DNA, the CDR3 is TGTGCCAGCAGTTCTAGGACTAGCGGGGGGTACGAGCAGTACTTC. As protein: CASSSRTSGGYEQYF.